These 4 T cell receptor beta chains came from one sample sequenced in a study of CD8 T cells in Susac syndrome. Random-hexamer reverse transcription was applied to about 0.5 to 1 ug RNA. TCRdb independently ran MiXCR on the immunoSEQ multiplex PCR reads; one entry per CDR3 protein. The sample carries some 96,000 distinct CDR3 sequences, roughly 94% recorded once. The sample consisted of CD4+ T cells from PBMCs. The origin of the receptors is a human donor with Susac syndrome.

V usage is TRBV7-2 and J usage is TRBJ2-1, with 7 bases matching TRBD2. The V gene's germline CDR1 is SGHTA and CDR2 FQGNSA. Unmatched junction bases numbered 5, after V lost 6 bases and J lost 0 bases. This CDR3 contains 15 residues. This CDR3 reads CASRTSSGSYNEQFF. The CDR3, as DNA: TGTGCCAGCAGAACCTCTAGCGGCTCCTACAATGAGCAGTTCTTC.

The V gene is TRBV2, the J gene TRBJ2-6; no firm D call. V lost 6 bases, J lost 3 bases, and 15 bases lay in between. Looked up from germline, CDR1 is SNHLY and CDR2 is FYNNEI. This CDR3 region has 16 residues. CDR3 in amino acids: CASSANHGNGANVLTF. The CDR3 nucleotides read TGTGCCAGCAGCGCCAACCATGGTAATGGGGCCAACGTCCTGACTTTC. Based on the CDR3 plus reference TRBV2 and TRBJ2-6, the full variable domain is EPEVTQTPSHQVTQMGQEVILRCVPISNHLYFYWYRQILGQKVEFLVSFYNNEISEKSEIFDDQFSVERPDGSNFTLKIRSTKLEDSAMYFCASSANHGNGANVLTFGAGSRLTVL.

The chain recombines TRBV9 with TRBJ2-3; no clear D gene. The V end lost 0 bases, the J end lost 5 bases, and 10 bases lay between the germline ends. Germline V lookup: CDR1 SGDLS, CDR2 YYNGEE. CDR3 length: 14 residues. The CDR3 sequence is CASSVDEGRDTQYF. CDR3 bases: TGTGCCAGCAGCGTAGACGAAGGGCGAGATACGCAGTATTTT.

CDR3 region: CSARDPQTQYF. The CDR3 coding sequence is TGCAGTGCTAGAGATCCACAGACCCAGTACTTC. The chain combines TRBV20-1 with TRBJ2-5; no clear D. Trimming shortened V by 0 bases and J by 6 bases, and 5 bases separated the two germline ends. The germline V gene encodes CDR1 DFQATT and CDR2 SNEGSKA (reference sequence). The CDR3 runs 11 residues.